These 18 T cell receptor beta chains share one sample of origin, sequenced in a study of blood T cells in healthy people across ages. The authors ran a second PCR of roughly 6 to 12 cycles using a sample-barcoded 5' primer and a J-beta primer mix. A single record per CDR3 protein comes from TCRdb applying MiXCR to the 5' RACE reads. The sample holds almost 1 million distinct CDR3 sequences, 51% seen once. Sequenced input: blood. The receptors stem from a woman aged 55 to 70 in good health.

The rearrangement links TRBV18 to TRBJ1-1; D possibly corresponds to TRBD1 (5 bases). Germline V CDR1 and CDR2: KGHSH, LQKENI. Trimming left V 3 bases short and J 4 bases short, with 18 bases between. This CDR3 spans 16 amino acids. CDR3: CASSPNPIWGGTEAFF. The CDR3, as DNA: TGTGCCAGCTCACCGAATCCAATTTGGGGGGGCACTGAAGCTTTCTTT.

This clonotype has a single count. The J gene is TRBJ2-1, the V gene TRBV6-5, with 7 bases that match TRBD2. The CDR3 spans 16 residues. The V gene's germline CDR1 is MNHEY and CDR2 SVGAGI. The V and J ends lost 6 bases and 1 base, in that order; junction bases with no gene match: 9. CDR3 residues: CASSVRGSGSYNEQFF. The CDR3, as DNA: TGTGCCAGCAGCGTGCGCGGGAGCGGGTCCTACAATGAGCAGTTCTTC.

This chain connects TRBV21-1 to TRBJ1-2. TRBV21-1 is noted as a pseudogene. There are 12 residues in the CDR3. CDR3 nucleotide sequence: TGTGCCAGCAGCAAAGTTAACTATGGCTACACCTTC. Amino acid sequence: CASSKVNYGYTF.

The V call is TRBV7-2, the J call TRBJ2-3; 7 bases align to TRBD2. CDR3 size: 16 residues. CDR1 SGHTA and CDR2 FQGNSA come from the germline V gene. The V and J ends lost 2 bases and 2 bases, in that order; junction bases with no gene match: 7. The CDR3 protein is CASSLTSVTFTDTQYF. The CDR3 DNA follows: TGTGCCAGCAGCTTAACTAGCGTAACGTTCACAGATACGCAGTATTTT.

The gene calls are TRBV4-1 and TRBJ2-1; the D is unclear. The CDR3 spans 16 residues. Germline V gene lookup returns CDR1 MGHRA and CDR2 YSYEKL. V dropped 1 base and J dropped 5 bases, with 15 bases sitting between them. CDR3 bases: TGCGCCAGCAGCCAAGCATCTAGTCCTTCCGACAATGAGCAGTTCTTC. This translates into CASSQASSPSDNEQFF.

This clonotype occurred a few times. The genes are TRBV4-1 and TRBJ2-4, with unresolved D. The last part of the DNA fits TRBJ2-7 better; the J call may be wrong. This CDR3 spans 14 amino acids. Germline assignment: CDR1 MGHRA and CDR2 YSYEKL. CDR3 DNA sequence: TGCGCCAGCAGCCAAGATATAAACAGCTACGAGCAGTACTTC. It yields the protein CASSQDINSYEQYF.

V usage is TRBV5-1 and J usage is TRBJ1-1; the D is unclear. The ends were cut back, 7 bases at V and 4 bases at J, with 11 bases in the middle. Germline CDR1 reads SGHRS; CDR2 reads YFSETQ. The CDR3 sequence is 12 residues long. The CDR3 loop is CASAERGTEAFF. CDR3 nucleotides: TGCGCCAGCGCCGAGCGGGGCACTGAAGCTTTCTTT.

This clonotype was observed at least ten times. The CDR3 here is CASSYPDRDRLNLYEQYF. The CDR3 region has the DNA TGTGCCAGCAGTTATCCAGACAGGGACCGTCTTAACCTCTACGAGCAGTACTTC. J is TRBJ2-7 and V is TRBV6-5; 7 bases map to TRBD1. CDR1 and CDR2 from the germline V gene are MNHEY and SVGAGI. J gave up 3 bases and V 3 bases, and 17 bases lay outside the gene matches. This CDR3 region has 18 residues.

This chain connects TRBV29-1 to TRBJ1-2; D is unclear. This CDR3 contains 11 residues. Germline lookup yields CDR1 SQVTM and CDR2 ANQGSEA. Trimming cost V 7 bases and J 1 base, with 7 bases left between them. Here the CDR3 DNA reads TGCAGCGGCGACTTTAACTATGGCTACACCTTC. The encoded protein is CSGDFNYGYTF.

CDR3 sequence: CASSYREAFF. CDR3 in DNA: TGTGCCAGCAGTTATAGAGAGGCTTTCTTT. The chain employs TRBV28 and TRBJ1-1, with D uncertain. The germline V and J ends were trimmed by 4 bases and 11 bases, with 8 bases remaining between them. The CDR3 contains 10 residues. CDR1 and CDR2 from the germline V gene are MDHEN and SYDVKM.

The genes are TRBV6-6 and TRBJ2-7, with D uncertain. This CDR3 region has 13 residues. V shed 2 bases and J shed 3 bases, with 8 bases lying between them. CDR1 MNHNY and CDR2 SVGAGI come from the germline V gene (reference sequence). DNA for the CDR3: TGTGCCAGCAGTTACATGGGCCGCTACGAGCAGTACTTC. Its protein is CASSYMGRYEQYF.

The chain couples TRBV7-7 to TRBJ2-1; 8 bases fit TRBD1. This CDR3 has 14 amino acids. Germline trimming cut 6 bases from V and 6 bases from J; bases unmatched to any gene: 7. Per the germline V gene, CDR1 is SSHAT and CDR2 is FNYEAQ (reference sequence). CDR3 residues: CASSSTQGGNEQFF. DNA of the CDR3: TGTGCCAGCAGTTCTACACAGGGGGGCAATGAGCAGTTCTTC. Complete variable domain (other parts from reference TRBV7-7 and TRBJ2-1): GAGVSQSPRYKVTKRGQDVTLRCDPISSHATLYWYQQALGQGPEFLTYFNYEAQPDKSGLPSDRFSAERPEGSISTLTIQRTEQRDSAMYRCASSSTQGGNEQFFGPGTRLTVL.

This clonotype showed up just a few times. V usage is TRBV4-1 and J usage is TRBJ2-4; 14 bases align to TRBD2. This CDR3 spans 19 amino acids. From germline, CDR1 is MGHRA and CDR2 YSYEKL. The J segment lost 1 base and the V segment lost 1 base, leaving 6 bases of the junction unmatched. As DNA, the CDR3 is TGCGCCAGCAGCCAAGCCCGACTAGCGGGAGGGCCGGCCAAAAACATTCAGTACTTC. Protein product: CASSQARLAGGPAKNIQYF.

The chain combines TRBV27 with TRBJ2-1; TRBD2 matches 16 bases. The CDR3 is 15 amino acids. Germline trimming cut 2 bases from V and 9 bases from J; bases unmatched to any gene: 1. In germline, CDR1 is MNHEY, CDR2 SMNVEV (reference sequence). The CDR3: CASSLGTSGRGEQFF. DNA of the CDR3: TGTGCCAGCAGTTTAGGGACTAGCGGGAGGGGTGAGCAGTTCTTC.

The CDR3 nucleotides read TGCAGTGCGCGAGCTACGTACCAAGAGACCCAGTACTTC. This gives the protein CSARATYQETQYF. V gene TRBV20-1 combines with J gene TRBJ2-5; D is ambiguous. The CDR3 runs 13 residues. Trimming took off 6 bases at V and 0 bases at J, with 11 bases between the two ends. Germline CDR1 reads DFQATT; CDR2 reads SNEGSKA (reference sequence).

This clonotype was seen repeatedly, ten times or more. This chain uses TRBV7-2 with TRBJ2-6, with no clear D. Germline CDR1 SGHTA, CDR2 FQGNSA. The CDR3 spans 16 residues. Deletions cut 1 base from V and 1 base from J, with 8 bases between. The chain's CDR3 is CASSLGFGSGANVLTF. The CDR3 coding sequence is TGTGCCAGCAGCTTAGGGTTCGGGTCTGGGGCCAACGTCCTGACTTTC.

The chain has TRBV24-1 and TRBJ2-3; D is unresolved. The length of the CDR3 is 15 residues. Germline V gene lookup returns CDR1 KGHDR and CDR2 SFDVKD. Trimming removed 1 base at V and 1 base at J, with 8 bases between. In DNA, the CDR3 is TGTGCCACCAGTGATTTTCGGCTTGGCACAGATACGCAGTATTTT. Translation: CATSDFRLGTDTQYF.

This chain joins TRBV29-1 and TRBJ2-5; 10 bases match TRBD1. With 6 bases clipped from V and 2 bases from J, the junction kept 18 bases outside the gene matches. The CDR3 consists of 18 residues. Per germline, CDR1 SQVTM and CDR2 ANQGSEA. The CDR3 spells CSVPNRDRGPLAQETQYF. The CDR3 nucleotides read TGCAGCGTGCCCAACCGGGACAGGGGCCCATTGGCTCAAGAGACCCAGTACTTC.